The 17 T cell receptor delta chains listed next were all sequenced from one sample in a study of gamma-delta T cells after stem cell transplantation. TCRdb re-analyzed the RT-PCR reads via CATT. The data hold about 13,000 delta-chain clones, with 30% to 35% observed a single time. Sequenced input: gamma-delta T cells. These receptors were taken from a human donor. It is not recorded whose cells these are; they may come from a transplant donor.

This clone has a single count. The genes are TRDV1 and TRDJ1; tentatively, D is TRDD2 (7 bases). The length of the CDR3 is 20 residues. The germline gives CDR1 TSWWSYY, CDR2 QGS. V was clipped by 2 bases and J by 5 bases, with 30 bases between them. The CDR3 spells CALGEWGFLPPLGYRDKLIF. The CDR3 nucleotides read TGTGCTCTTGGGGAATGGGGCTTCCTTCCTCCCCTGGGGTACAGGGATAAACTCATCTTT.

Turning to this clone: The junction does not match germline at one end; this may be a read error. The V call is TRDV2, the J call TRDJ2; the match to TRDD3 covers 10 bases. Germline lookup yields CDR1 GEAIGNYY and CDR2 EKD. The CDR3 has 15 residues. The CDR3 spells CACDVLGDQAAHLFF. CDR3 nucleotide sequence: TGTGCCTGTGACGTACTGGGGGATCAGGCAGCACACCTCTTCTTT.

DNA of the CDR3: TGTGCTCTTGGGGGAATTAACCCAATTCCGGCTTCTTACTGGGGGATAATAGAACTCATCTTT. The encoded protein is CALGGINPIPASYWGIIELIF. The genes are TRDV1 and TRDJ1; 11 bases are shared with TRDD3. V was clipped by 4 bases and J by 9 bases; unmatched bases: 28. The CDR3 has 21 amino acids. Per germline, CDR1 TSWWSYY and CDR2 QGS.

To note about this clone: At one of its ends the junction is not consistent with the germline gene, which may arise from a read error. This sequence joins TRAV29/DV5 and TRDJ3; 7 bases fit TRDD3. This CDR3 spans 15 amino acids. The germline CDR1 and CDR2 sequences are NSMFDY and ISSIKDK. The CDR3 sequence: CAASAGYRDTRQMFF. CDR3 coding DNA: TGTGCAGCAAGCGCGGGATACAGGGACACCCGACAGATGTTCTTC.

The chain couples TRDV1 to TRDJ1; no clear D. The V gene lost 8 bases and the J gene lost 0 bases, with 19 bases spanning the gap. The CDR3 runs 16 residues. Germline values: CDR1 TSWWSYY, CDR2 QGS. The CDR3 nucleotides read TGTGCTCTTCGCCCCTCATTCGGGCATAACACCGATAAACTCATCTTT. It encodes CALRPSFGHNTDKLIF.

Remarks on this clone: A junction end diverges from the germline sequence, so it may reflect a read error. The chain has TRDV3 and TRDJ3; 8 bases agree with TRDD3. Germline V gene sequence: CDR1 TVYSNPD, CDR2 GDNSRS (reference sequence). The CDR3 length is 20 residues. In DNA, the CDR3 is TGTGCCTTTTCACGCCCGGCAAGGACTGGGGATACCGGGGACACCCGACCGATGTTTTTC. Its protein is CAFSRPARTGDTGDTRPMFF. Using reference TRDV3 and TRDJ3 for the parts outside the CDR3, the full variable domain is CDKVTQSSPDQTVASGSEVVLLCTYDTVYSNPDLFWYRIRPDYSFQFVFYGDNSRSEGADFTQGRFSVKHILTQKAFHLVISPVRTEDSATYYCAFSRPARTGDTGDTRPMFFGTGIKLFVEP.

The chain combines TRDV1 with TRDJ2, with D perhaps TRDD3 (7 bases). Trimming took 5 bases from V and 8 from J, leaving 33 bases between them. The length of the CDR3 is 20 residues. The germline gives CDR1 TSWWSYY, CDR2 QGS. CDR3 in DNA: TGTGCTCTTGGGCCCCCTTCCCCACTCATACTGGGGCCAGGAAAGGCACAACTCTTCTTT. It specifies CALGPPSPLILGPGKAQLFF.

This clone has more than one count but fewer than ten. V gene TRDV2 combines with J gene TRDJ3; 11 bases fit TRDD3. Germline CDR1 reads GEAIGNYY; CDR2 reads EKD. J was trimmed by 6 bases and V by 2 bases; bases with no gene match: 11. This CDR3 is 19 amino acids long. The CDR3 DNA reads as TGTGCCTGTGACATACGGTACTGGGGGATAACCTTGGACACCCGACAGATGTTTTTC. Its translation is CACDIRYWGITLDTRQMFF.

This clone was seen a handful of times. The V and J genes are TRDV1 and TRDJ1; TRDD3 matches 12 bases. Germline V lookup: CDR1 TSWWSYY, CDR2 QGS. V shed 0 bases and J 5 bases; nucleotides not matched to a gene: 13. The CDR3 runs 19 residues. The CDR3 protein is CALGELGRTGGYNLDKLIF. The CDR3 DNA reads TGTGCTCTTGGGGAACTAGGCAGAACTGGGGGATACAATCTAGATAAACTCATCTTT.

The rearrangement links TRDV2 to TRDJ1, with 7 bases identical to TRDD3. Germline values: CDR1 GEAIGNYY, CDR2 EKD. This CDR3 has 19 residues. Trimming took 4 bases from V and 1 from J; bases not matched to a gene: 20. The CDR3 bases are TGTGCCTGTGATCACCGGGGGAGCCCTACCTGGGGGTCCACCGATAAACTCATCTTT. Translated, it gives CACDHRGSPTWGSTDKLIF.

Comments on this clone: The junction differs from germline at one of its ends, possibly a read error. V is TRDV3 and J is TRDJ1, with TRDD3 matching over 8 bases. The V gene's germline CDR1 is TVYSNPD and CDR2 GDNSRS (reference sequence). CDR3 length equals 15 residues. Here the CDR3 reads CAFRGMGDVTDTLIF. The DNA of the CDR3 is TGTGCCTTTAGGGGAATGGGGGATGTTACCGATACACTCATCTTT.

V usage is TRDV2 and J usage is TRDJ3; D might be TRDD3 (5 bases). This CDR3 spans 19 amino acids. The germline V gene has CDR1 GEAIGNYY and CDR2 EKD. V was shortened by 0 bases and J by 0 bases, with 14 bases between the two germline ends. The CDR3 bases are TGTGCCTGTGACACCGGGTACGGGGGTCCCTCCTGGGACACCCGACAGATGTTTTTC. Translating gives CACDTGYGGPSWDTRQMFF.

This chain connects TRDV1 to TRDJ1, with 12 bases identical to TRDD3. The V gene end was trimmed by 4 bases and the J gene end by 0 bases; junction bases not matched to a gene: 21. CDR3 length: 22 residues. Germline assignment: CDR1 TSWWSYY and CDR2 QGS. This CDR3 reads CALGVPSFLPYWGIPYTDKLIF. Here the CDR3 DNA reads TGTGCTCTTGGGGTCCCATCCTTCCTACCTTACTGGGGGATACCGTACACCGATAAACTCATCTTT.

In this sample, this clone turned up a few times. The J gene is TRDJ1, the V gene TRDV3; no clear D. V lost 4 bases and J 4 bases, leaving 10 bases between the germline ends. Germline CDR1 and CDR2: TVYSNPD and GDNSRS (reference sequence). CDR3 length: 11 amino acids. The CDR3: CASSPLDKLIF. As DNA, the CDR3 is TGTGCCTCGTCTCCACTCGATAAACTCATCTTT.

V and J are TRDV2 and TRDJ1, with TRDD3 matching 11 bases. Germline V CDR1 and CDR2: GEAIGNYY, EKD. This CDR3 spans 19 amino acids. After removal of 0 bases from V and 11 bases from J, the junction contained 22 bases not matched to a gene. This chain's CDR3 is CACDTLLGDTPHPKDNLIF. DNA of the CDR3: TGTGCCTGTGACACCCTCCTGGGGGATACCCCTCACCCCAAGGACAACCTCATCTTT.

This clone has a handful of counts. This rearrangement joins TRDV1 to TRDJ1, with D perhaps matching TRDD3 (5 bases). The ends were cut back, 0 bases at V and 1 base at J, with 9 bases in the middle. The CDR3 totals 15 residues. Germline CDR1 TSWWSYY, CDR2 QGS. CDR3 protein: CALGELTWGTDKLIF. The CDR3, as DNA: TGTGCTCTTGGGGAACTAACTTGGGGCACCGATAAACTCATCTTT.

With regard to this clone: At one of its ends the junction is not consistent with the germline gene, which may arise from a read error. The V and J genes are TRDV2 and TRDJ3; TRDD3 matches 7 bases. The germline V gene has CDR1 GEAIGNYY and CDR2 EKD. The CDR3 consists of 19 residues. In nucleotides, the CDR3 is TGTGCCTGTGACCCACTGGGGACCGAGATCTCCTTGGACACCCGACAGATGTTTTTC. Encoded protein: CACDPLGTEISLDTRQMFF.